Following are 15 T cell receptor beta chains from one sample sequenced in a study of blood T cell repertoires in COVID-19. Only in-frame clones appear in the TCRdb table, and some are missing; sequencing was by immunoSEQ multiplex PCR. The sample lists approximately 200,000 clones; 75% to 90% were seen once. The sequencing sample was made of PBMCs or T cells enriched from blood (not recorded which). The receptors derive from a woman between 35 and 50 years old with acute COVID-19.

This clone was detected once. The CDR3 sequence is CASSLLRGPNTGELFF. DNA for the CDR3: TGTGCCAGCAGCTTACTGCGGGGACCGAACACCGGGGAGCTGTTTTTT. The V and J genes are TRBV7-8 and TRBJ2-2; D may be TRBD2 (6 bases). The ends were cut back, 2 bases at V and 0 bases at J, with 10 bases in the middle. The CDR3 loop spans 16 amino acids. In germline, CDR1 is SGHVS, CDR2 FQNEAQ.

This sequence joins TRBV7-9 and TRBJ2-7; 12 positions agree with TRBD2. The CDR3 spans 14 residues. V was clipped by 6 bases and J by 3 bases; unmatched bases: 3. Germline V gene data show CDR1 as SEHNR and CDR2 as FQNEAQ (reference sequence). The CDR3 DNA follows: TGTGCCAGCAGTCAGACTAGCGGGGGCTACGAGCAGTACTTC. Protein sequence: CASSQTSGGYEQYF.

The rearrangement joins TRBV5-8 to TRBJ1-5, with TRBD1 as a possible D gene (6 bases). The V and J ends lost 0 bases and 1 base respectively, with 8 bases between them. This CDR3 region has 15 residues. Germline V lookup: CDR1 SGHTS, CDR2 YDEGEE. Written as DNA, the CDR3 is TGTGCCAGCAGCTTGGGGCAGGGGAGCAATCAGCCCCAGCATTTT. Translating gives CASSLGQGSNQPQHF.

The chain carries TRBV28 and TRBJ2-2; 7 bases match TRBD1. Per the germline V gene, CDR1 is MDHEN and CDR2 is SYDVKM. The junction had 6 bases not matched to a gene; V was cut back by 6 bases and J by 2 bases. The CDR3 runs 15 residues. The CDR3 sequence: CASSQAGGNTGELFF. The CDR3 DNA follows: TGTGCCAGCAGCCAGGCAGGGGGAAACACCGGGGAGCTGTTTTTT.

The J gene is TRBJ1-2, the V gene TRBV6-5, with D possibly TRBD1 on 6 matching bases. CDR3 length: 16 amino acids. The V end was cut by 2 bases, the J end by 6 bases, with 19 bases between. Germline V gene lookup returns CDR1 MNHEY and CDR2 SVGAGI. The CDR3 loop reads CASSYKNRVPSDGYTF. The CDR3 nucleotides are TGTGCCAGCAGTTACAAAAACAGGGTCCCATCTGATGGCTACACCTTC.

The chain joins TRBV21-1 to TRBJ1-5. TRBV21-1 is a listed pseudogene. The CDR3 has 16 amino acids. The CDR3 loop is CASSKVSNFCNQPQHF. In DNA, the CDR3 is TGTGCCAGCAGCAAAGTGAGCAACTTCTGCAATCAGCCCCAGCATTTT.

The V and J genes are TRBV11-1 and TRBJ2-3; 7 bases are a match to TRBD1. CDR1 SGHAT and CDR2 FQDESV come from the germline V gene (reference sequence). This CDR3 comprises 16 residues. The junction had 7 bases not matched to a gene; V was cut back by 4 bases and J by 0 bases. The CDR3 protein is CASSYSDRFSTDTQYF. CDR3 in DNA: TGTGCCAGCAGCTATTCGGACAGGTTTAGCACAGATACGCAGTATTTT. The variable domain in full, completed from reference TRBV11-1 and TRBJ2-3, reads EAEVAQSPRYKITEKSQAVAFWCDPISGHATLYWYRQILGQGPELLVQFQDESVVDDSQLPKDRFSAERLKGVDSTLKIQPAELGDSAMYLCASSYSDRFSTDTQYFGPGTRLTVL.

The rearrangement joins TRBV6-5 to TRBJ1-1, with TRBD1 as a possible D gene (6 bases). The germline CDR1 and CDR2 sequences are MNHEY and SVGAGI. V lost 6 bases, J lost 3 bases, and 11 bases lay in between. The CDR3 consists of 13 residues. CDR3 nucleotides: TGTGCCAGCAGACAGGGTTTGGACACTGAAGCTTTCTTT. It is translated as CASRQGLDTEAFF.

The V and J genes are TRBV27 and TRBJ1-2; 9 bases agree with TRBD1. The CDR3 consists of 17 residues. Germline CDR1 MNHEY, CDR2 SMNVEV (reference sequence). After removal of 5 bases from V and 3 bases from J, the junction contained 13 bases not matched to a gene. The CDR3 protein is CASSAKPPDRGDYGYTF. The CDR3 nucleotides are TGTGCCAGCAGTGCAAAACCACCGGACAGGGGAGACTATGGCTACACCTTC.

This clone was seen once. V and J are TRBV7-3 and TRBJ2-3; 9 bases line up with TRBD2. CDR1 SGHTA and CDR2 FQGTGA come from the germline V gene. With V trimmed by 2 bases and J by 6 bases, 6 bases remained unmatched. The CDR3 contains 15 residues. The CDR3 bases are TGTGCCAGCAGCTTAGAGGCTAGCGGGGTGGATACGCAGTATTTT. It is translated as CASSLEASGVDTQYF.

This clone was observed once. The chain combines TRBV5-8 with TRBJ1-2; 8 nucleotides agree with TRBD1. The germline CDR1 and CDR2 sequences are SGHTS and YDEGEE. V was pared by 4 bases and J by 5 bases, with 7 bases of the junction left unmatched. The CDR3 has 14 residues. The CDR3 DNA is TGTGCCAGCAGCCCCGGCAGGGGGCGTTATGGCTACACCTTC. Its protein is CASSPGRGRYGYTF.

The chain recombines TRBV5-1 with TRBJ2-7; TRBD2 matches 7 bases. The CDR3 consists of 15 residues. In germline, CDR1 is SGHRS, CDR2 YFSETQ. V was pared by 0 bases and J by 1 base, with 4 bases of the junction left unmatched. The CDR3 coding sequence is TGCGCCAGCAGCTTGGAGATGGGACTATCCTACGAGCAGTACTTC. Encoded protein: CASSLEMGLSYEQYF.

This chain connects TRBV25-1 to TRBJ2-6; 9 bases agree with TRBD1. The V and J ends lost 5 bases and 0 bases, in that order; junction bases with no gene match: 5. Germline assignment: CDR1 MGHDK and CDR2 SYGVNS. The CDR3 covers 17 residues. The chain's CDR3 is CASSRGDRASGANVLTF. The CDR3 coding sequence is TGTGCCAGCAGTCGTGGGGACAGGGCCTCTGGGGCCAACGTCCTGACTTTC.

V usage is TRBV7-2 and J usage is TRBJ2-3; possibly TRBD2 for D (6 bases). The CDR3 loop spans 16 amino acids. The germline V and J ends were trimmed by 5 bases and 6 bases, with 21 bases remaining between them. Looked up from germline, CDR1 is SGHTA and CDR2 is FQGNSA. The DNA of the CDR3 is TGTGCCAGCAGCCCTACTAGCTTCCTTGATACCGATACGCAGTATTTT. Translation: CASSPTSFLDTDTQYF.

This chain joins TRBV5-1 and TRBJ1-2; 7 bases are a match to TRBD1. The CDR3 is 16 residues long. Germline values: CDR1 SGHRS, CDR2 YFSETQ. Unmatched junction bases numbered 10, after V lost 0 bases and J lost 5 bases. The CDR3 coding sequence is TGCGCCAGCAGCTTGGATGGACAGGTCCAAGGGTATGGCTACACCTTC. This sequence encodes CASSLDGQVQGYGYTF.